Only a few counts were recorded for the clone carrying this TCR beta chain. The antigen is not known. This record belongs to a study of a mutant IDH1 vaccine in newly diagnosed glioma. Overall study: Patients previously underwent radiotherapy, temozolomide, or both, and most underwent both. Broader study findings: Altogether, 85% to 95% of patients exhibited vaccine-induced immune responses.

Time point indicated: baseline, week 1 (first vaccination visit). Treatment described: pre-vaccination baseline after standard-of-care therapy. The table came from immunoSEQ multiplex PCR; TCRdb's copy has only in-frame clones and leaves some out. The sample records around 89,000 clones, 83% being singletons. V lost 3 bases, J lost 4 bases, and 14 bases lay in between. CDR3 size: 16 residues. Germline values: CDR1 SGDLS, CDR2 YYNGEE. The origin of this receptor is a woman between 45 and 60 years old with glioma. J is TRBJ1-6 and V is TRBV9, with D unresolved. Sample: PBMCs, taken from a glioma patient treated with radiotherapy, temozolomide or both. The DNA for the CDR3 is TGTGCCAGCAGCGCCACCGGGGAGGGATATAATTCACCCCTCCACTTT. This translates into CASSATGEGYNSPLHF.